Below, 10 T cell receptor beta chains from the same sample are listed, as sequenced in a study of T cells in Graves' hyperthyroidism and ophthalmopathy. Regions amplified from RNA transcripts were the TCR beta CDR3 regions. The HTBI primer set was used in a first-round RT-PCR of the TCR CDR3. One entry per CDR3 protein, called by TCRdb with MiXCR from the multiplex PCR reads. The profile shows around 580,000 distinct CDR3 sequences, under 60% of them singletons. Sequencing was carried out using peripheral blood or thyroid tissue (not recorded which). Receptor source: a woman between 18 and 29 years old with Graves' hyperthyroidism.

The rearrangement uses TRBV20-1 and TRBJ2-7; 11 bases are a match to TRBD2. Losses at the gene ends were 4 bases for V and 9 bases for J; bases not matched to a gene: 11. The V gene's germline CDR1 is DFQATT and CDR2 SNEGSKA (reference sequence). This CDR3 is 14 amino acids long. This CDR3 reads CSAKGLAGVDGQYF. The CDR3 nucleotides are TGCAGTGCTAAAGGACTAGCGGGTGTGGACGGGCAGTACTTC.

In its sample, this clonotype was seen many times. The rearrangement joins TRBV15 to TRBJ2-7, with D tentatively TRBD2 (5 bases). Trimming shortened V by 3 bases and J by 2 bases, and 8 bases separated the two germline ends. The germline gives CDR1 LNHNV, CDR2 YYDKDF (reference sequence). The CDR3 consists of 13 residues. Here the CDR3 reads CATSRDFAYEQYF. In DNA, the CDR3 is TGTGCCACCAGCAGGGACTTCGCCTACGAGCAGTACTTC. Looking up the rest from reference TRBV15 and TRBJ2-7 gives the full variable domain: DAMVIQNPRYQVTQFGKPVTLSCSQTLNHNVMYWYQQKSSQAPKLLFHYYDKDFNNEADTPDNFQSRRPNTSFCFLDIRSPGLGDTAMYLCATSRDFAYEQYFGPGTRLTVT.

The CDR3 sequence is CSPGTGLNQPQHF. The CDR3 DNA reads as TGCAGTCCCGGGACAGGGCTCAATCAGCCCCAGCATTTT. The chain uses TRBV20-1 and TRBJ1-5, with 9 bases that match TRBD1. V lost 8 bases to trimming and J lost 3 bases; unmatched junction nucleotides: 5. CDR1 DFQATT and CDR2 SNEGSKA come from the germline V gene (reference sequence). The CDR3 spans 13 residues.

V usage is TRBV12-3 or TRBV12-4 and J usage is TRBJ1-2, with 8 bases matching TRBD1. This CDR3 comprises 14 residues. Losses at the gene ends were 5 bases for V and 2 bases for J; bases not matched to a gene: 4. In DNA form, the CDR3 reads TGTGCCAGCAGTAGGACAGGGCCGAACTATGGCTACACCTTC. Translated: CASSRTGPNYGYTF.

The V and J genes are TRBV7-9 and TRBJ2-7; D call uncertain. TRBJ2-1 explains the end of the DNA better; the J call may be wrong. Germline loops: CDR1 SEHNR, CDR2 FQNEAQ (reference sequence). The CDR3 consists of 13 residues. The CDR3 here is CASRAGSYNEQFF. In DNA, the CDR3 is TGTGCCAGCAGGGCAGGCTCCTACAATGAGCAGTTCTTC.

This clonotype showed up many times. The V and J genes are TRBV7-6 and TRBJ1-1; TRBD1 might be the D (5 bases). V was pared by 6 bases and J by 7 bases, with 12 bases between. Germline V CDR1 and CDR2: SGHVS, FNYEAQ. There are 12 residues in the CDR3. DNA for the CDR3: TGTGCCAGCAGTCTAGACGGGGGTGAAGCTTTCTTT. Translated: CASSLDGGEAFF. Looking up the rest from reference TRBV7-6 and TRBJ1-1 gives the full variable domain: GAGVSQSPRYKVTKRGQDVALRCDPISGHVSLYWYRQALGQGPEFLTYFNYEAQQDKSGLPNDRFSAERPEGSISTLTIQRTEQRDSAMYRCASSLDGGEAFFGQGTRLTVV.

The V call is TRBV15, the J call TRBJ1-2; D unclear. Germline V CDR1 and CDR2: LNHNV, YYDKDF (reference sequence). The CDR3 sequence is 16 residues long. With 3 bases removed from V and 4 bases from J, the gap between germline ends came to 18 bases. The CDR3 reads CATSRGADQDTYGYTF. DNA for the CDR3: TGTGCCACCAGCAGGGGAGCCGATCAAGACACCTATGGCTACACCTTC. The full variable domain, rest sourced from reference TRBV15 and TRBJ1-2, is DAMVIQNPRYQVTQFGKPVTLSCSQTLNHNVMYWYQQKSSQAPKLLFHYYDKDFNNEADTPDNFQSRRPNTSFCFLDIRSPGLGDTAMYLCATSRGADQDTYGYTFGSGTRLTVV.

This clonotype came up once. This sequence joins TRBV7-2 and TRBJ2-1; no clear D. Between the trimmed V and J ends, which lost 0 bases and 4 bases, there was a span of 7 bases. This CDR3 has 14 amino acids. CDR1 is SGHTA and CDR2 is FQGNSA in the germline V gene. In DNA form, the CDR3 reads TGTGCCAGCAGCTTAGCGCGAGAATACAATGAGCAGTTCTTC. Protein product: CASSLAREYNEQFF.

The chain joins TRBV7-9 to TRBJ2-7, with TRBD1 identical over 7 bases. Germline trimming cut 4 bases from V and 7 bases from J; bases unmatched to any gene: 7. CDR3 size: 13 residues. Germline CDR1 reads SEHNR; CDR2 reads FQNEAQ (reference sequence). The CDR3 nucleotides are TGTGCCAGCAGCTCCTCGGACAGGAATGAGCAGTACTTC. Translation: CASSSSDRNEQYF.

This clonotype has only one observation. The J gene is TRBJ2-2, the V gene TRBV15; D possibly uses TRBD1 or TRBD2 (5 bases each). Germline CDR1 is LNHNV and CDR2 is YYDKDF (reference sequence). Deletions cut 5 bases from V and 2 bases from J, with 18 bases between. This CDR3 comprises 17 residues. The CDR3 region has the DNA TGTGCCACCAGCGCTACAGGAGGCTCTGGAAACACCGGGGAGCTGTTTTTT. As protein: CATSATGGSGNTGELFF.